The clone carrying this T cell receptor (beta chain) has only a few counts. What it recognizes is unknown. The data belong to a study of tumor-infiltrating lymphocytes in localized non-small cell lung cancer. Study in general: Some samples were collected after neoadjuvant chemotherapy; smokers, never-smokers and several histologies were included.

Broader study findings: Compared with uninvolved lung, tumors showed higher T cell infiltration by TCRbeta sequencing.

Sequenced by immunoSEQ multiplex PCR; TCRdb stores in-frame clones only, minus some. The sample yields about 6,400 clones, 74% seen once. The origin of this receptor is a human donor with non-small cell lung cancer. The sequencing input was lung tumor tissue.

The CDR3: CASSPRTGGGYTF. DNA for the CDR3: TGTGCCAGTAGTCCGCGGACAGGGGGGGGCTACACCTTC. This rearrangement joins TRBV19 to TRBJ1-2, with 10 bases fitting TRBD1. The CDR3 length is 13 residues. Germline CDR1 reads LNHDA; CDR2 reads SQIVND (reference sequence). The V gene end was trimmed by 5 bases and the J gene end by 8 bases; junction bases not matched to a gene: 5.